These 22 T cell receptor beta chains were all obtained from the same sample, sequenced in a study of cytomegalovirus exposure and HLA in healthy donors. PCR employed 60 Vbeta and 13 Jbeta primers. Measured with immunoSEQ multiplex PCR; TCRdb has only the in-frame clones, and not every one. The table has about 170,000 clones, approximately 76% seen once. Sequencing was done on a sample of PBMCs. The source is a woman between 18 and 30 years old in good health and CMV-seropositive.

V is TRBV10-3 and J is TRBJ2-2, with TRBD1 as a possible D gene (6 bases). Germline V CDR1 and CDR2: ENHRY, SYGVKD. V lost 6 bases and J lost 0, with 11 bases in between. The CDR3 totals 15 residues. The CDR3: CAIRLDRSNTGELFF. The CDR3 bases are TGTGCCATCAGACTGGACAGATCGAACACCGGGGAGCTGTTTTTT.

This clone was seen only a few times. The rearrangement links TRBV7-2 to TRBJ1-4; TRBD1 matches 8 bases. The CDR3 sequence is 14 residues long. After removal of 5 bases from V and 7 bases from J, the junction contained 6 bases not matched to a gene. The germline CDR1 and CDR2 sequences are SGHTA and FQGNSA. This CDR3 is CASSPDRGTEKLFF. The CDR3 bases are TGTGCCAGCAGCCCCGACAGGGGTACTGAAAAACTGTTTTTT.

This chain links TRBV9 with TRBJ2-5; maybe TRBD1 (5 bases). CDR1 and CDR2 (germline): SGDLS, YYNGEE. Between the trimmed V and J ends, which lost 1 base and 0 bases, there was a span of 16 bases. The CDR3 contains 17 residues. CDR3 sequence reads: CASSVTSGFSYQETQYF. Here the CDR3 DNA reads TGTGCCAGCAGCGTAACTTCAGGGTTTTCTTACCAAGAGACCCAGTACTTC. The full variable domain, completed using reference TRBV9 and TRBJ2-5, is DSGVTQTPKHLITATGQRVTLRCSPRSGDLSVYWYQQSLDQGLQFLIQYYNGEERAKGNILERFSAQQFPDLHSELNLSSLELGDSALYFCASSVTSGFSYQETQYFGPGTRLLVL.

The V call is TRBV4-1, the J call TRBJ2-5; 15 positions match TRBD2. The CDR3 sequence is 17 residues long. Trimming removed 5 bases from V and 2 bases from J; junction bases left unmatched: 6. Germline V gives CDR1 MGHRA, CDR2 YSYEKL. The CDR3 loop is CASSRGLAGGGQETQYF. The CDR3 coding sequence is TGCGCCAGCAGCAGAGGACTAGCGGGGGGGGGTCAAGAGACCCAGTACTTC.

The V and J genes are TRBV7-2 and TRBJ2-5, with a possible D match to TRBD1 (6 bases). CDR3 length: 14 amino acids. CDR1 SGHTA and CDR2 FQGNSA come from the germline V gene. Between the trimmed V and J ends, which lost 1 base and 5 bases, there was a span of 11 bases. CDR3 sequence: CASSLDRAVETQYF. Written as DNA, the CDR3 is TGTGCCAGCAGCTTAGACAGGGCGGTGGAGACCCAGTACTTC.

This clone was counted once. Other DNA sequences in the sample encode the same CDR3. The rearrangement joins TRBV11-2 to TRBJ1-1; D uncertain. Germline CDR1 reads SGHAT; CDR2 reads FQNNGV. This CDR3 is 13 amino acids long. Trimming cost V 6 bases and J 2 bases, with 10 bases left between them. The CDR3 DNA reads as TGTGCCAGCAGGTGGGGAGGAAACACTGAAGCTTTCTTT. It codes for CASRWGGNTEAFF.

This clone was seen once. The CDR3 region has the DNA TGTGCCAGCACCGCGGGGGCTTACAATGAGCAGTTCTTC. Translated, it gives CASTAGAYNEQFF. V and J are TRBV6-1 and TRBJ2-1, with D maybe TRBD2 (7 bases). V was pared by 7 bases and J by 4 bases, with 11 bases between. The CDR3 consists of 13 residues. Germline V gives CDR1 MNHNS, CDR2 SASEGT.

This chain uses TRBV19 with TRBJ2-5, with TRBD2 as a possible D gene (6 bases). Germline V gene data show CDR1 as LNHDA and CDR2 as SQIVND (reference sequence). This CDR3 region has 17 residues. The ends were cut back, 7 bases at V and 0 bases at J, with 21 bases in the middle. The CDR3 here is CASTPPLTSTNQETQYF. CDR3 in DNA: TGTGCCAGTACCCCTCCCCTAACTAGCACTAACCAAGAGACCCAGTACTTC.

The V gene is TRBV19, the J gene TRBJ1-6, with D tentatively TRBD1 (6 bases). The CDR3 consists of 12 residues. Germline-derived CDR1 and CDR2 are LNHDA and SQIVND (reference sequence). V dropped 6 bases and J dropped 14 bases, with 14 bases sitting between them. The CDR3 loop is CASRDSQSTLHF. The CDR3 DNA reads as TGTGCCAGTAGGGACAGCCAGTCCACCCTCCACTTT.

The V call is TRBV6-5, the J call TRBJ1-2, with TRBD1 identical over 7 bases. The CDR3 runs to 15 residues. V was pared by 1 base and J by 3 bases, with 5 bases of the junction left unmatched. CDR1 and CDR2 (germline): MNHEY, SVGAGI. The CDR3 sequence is CASSYFVGGDYGYTF. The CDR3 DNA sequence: TGTGCCAGCAGTTACTTTGTAGGGGGCGACTATGGCTACACCTTC.

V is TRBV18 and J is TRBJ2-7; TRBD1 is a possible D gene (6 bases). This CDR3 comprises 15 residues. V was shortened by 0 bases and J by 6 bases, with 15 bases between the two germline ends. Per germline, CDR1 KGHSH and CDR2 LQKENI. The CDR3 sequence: CASSPPSQGSTEQYF. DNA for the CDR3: TGTGCCAGCTCACCACCCTCACAGGGTAGTACCGAGCAGTACTTC.

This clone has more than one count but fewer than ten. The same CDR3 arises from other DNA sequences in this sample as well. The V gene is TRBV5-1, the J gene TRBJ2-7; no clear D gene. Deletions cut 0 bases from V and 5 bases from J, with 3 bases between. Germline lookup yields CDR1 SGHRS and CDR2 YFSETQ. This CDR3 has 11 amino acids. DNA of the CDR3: TGCGCCAGCAGCTTGGCGGACGAGCAGTACTTC. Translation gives CASSLADEQYF. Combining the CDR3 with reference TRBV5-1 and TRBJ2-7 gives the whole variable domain KAGVTQTPRYLIKTRGQQVTLSCSPISGHRSVSWYQQTPGQGLQFLFEYFSETQRNKGNFPGRFSGRQFSNSRSEMNVSTLELGDSALYLCASSLADEQYFGPGTRLTVT.

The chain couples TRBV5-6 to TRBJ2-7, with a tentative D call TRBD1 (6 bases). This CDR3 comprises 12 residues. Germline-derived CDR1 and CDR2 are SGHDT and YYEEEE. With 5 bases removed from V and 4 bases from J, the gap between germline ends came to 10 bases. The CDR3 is CASRTQGYEQYF. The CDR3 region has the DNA TGTGCCAGCAGAACCCAGGGGTACGAGCAGTACTTC.

CDR3 region: CASARDREAGELFF. The DNA of the CDR3 is TGTGCCTCAGCCCGGGACAGGGAGGCCGGGGAGCTGTTTTTT. This chain links TRBV30 with TRBJ2-2; TRBD1 matches 9 bases. V trimming: 7 bases; J trimming: 6 bases; junction bases outside the gene matches: 9. This CDR3 is 14 amino acids long. Germline CDR1 GTSNPN, CDR2 SVGIG (reference sequence).

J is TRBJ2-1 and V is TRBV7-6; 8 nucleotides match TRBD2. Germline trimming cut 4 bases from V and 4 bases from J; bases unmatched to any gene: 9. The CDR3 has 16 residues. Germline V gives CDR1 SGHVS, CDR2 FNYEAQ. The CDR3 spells CASSSPSGGAYNEQFF. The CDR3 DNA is TGTGCCAGCAGCTCCCCAAGCGGGGGAGCATACAATGAGCAGTTCTTC.

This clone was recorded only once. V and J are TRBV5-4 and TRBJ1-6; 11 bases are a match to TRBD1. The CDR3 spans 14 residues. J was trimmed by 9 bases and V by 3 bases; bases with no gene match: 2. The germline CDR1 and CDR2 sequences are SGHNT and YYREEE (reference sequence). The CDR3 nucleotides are TGTGCCAGCAGCTGGGGACAGGGGGGTTCACCCCTCCACTTT. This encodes CASSWGQGGSPLHF.

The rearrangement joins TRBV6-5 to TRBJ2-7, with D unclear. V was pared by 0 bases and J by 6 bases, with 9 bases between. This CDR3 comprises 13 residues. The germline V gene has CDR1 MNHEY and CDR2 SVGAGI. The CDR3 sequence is CASSYSSQAEQYF. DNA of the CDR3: TGTGCCAGCAGTTACTCCTCCCAAGCCGAGCAGTACTTC.

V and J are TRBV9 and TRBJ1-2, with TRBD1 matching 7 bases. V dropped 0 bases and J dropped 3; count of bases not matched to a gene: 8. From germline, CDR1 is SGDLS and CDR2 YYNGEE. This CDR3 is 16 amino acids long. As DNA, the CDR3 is TGTGCCAGCAGCGTAGAGGGACAGCCTCGGGACTATGGCTACACCTTC. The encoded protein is CASSVEGQPRDYGYTF.

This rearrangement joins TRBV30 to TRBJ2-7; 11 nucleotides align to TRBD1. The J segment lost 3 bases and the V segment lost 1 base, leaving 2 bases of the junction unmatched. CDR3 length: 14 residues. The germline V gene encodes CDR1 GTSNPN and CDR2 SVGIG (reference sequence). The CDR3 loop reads CAWSGTGGFYEQYF. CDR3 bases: TGTGCCTGGAGTGGGACAGGGGGCTTCTACGAGCAGTACTTC.

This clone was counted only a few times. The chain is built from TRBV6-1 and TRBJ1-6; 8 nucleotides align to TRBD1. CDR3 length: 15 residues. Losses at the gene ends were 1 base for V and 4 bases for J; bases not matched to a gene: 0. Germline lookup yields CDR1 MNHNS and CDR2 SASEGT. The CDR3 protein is CASSEGQGYNSPLHF. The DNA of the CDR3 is TGTGCCAGCAGTGAAGGACAGGGGTATAATTCACCCCTCCACTTT.

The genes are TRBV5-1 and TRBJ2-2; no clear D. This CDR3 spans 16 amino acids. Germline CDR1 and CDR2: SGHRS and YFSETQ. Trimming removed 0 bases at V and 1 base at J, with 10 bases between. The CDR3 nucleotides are TGCGCCAGCAGCTTGGGACTGACCTGGAACACCGGGGAGCTGTTTTTT. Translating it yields CASSLGLTWNTGELFF.

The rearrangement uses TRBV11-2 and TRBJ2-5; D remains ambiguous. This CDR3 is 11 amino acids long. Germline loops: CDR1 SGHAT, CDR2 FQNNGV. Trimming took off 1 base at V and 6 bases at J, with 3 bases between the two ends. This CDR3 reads CASSLGKTQYF. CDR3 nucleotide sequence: TGTGCCAGCAGCTTAGGTAAGACCCAGTACTTC.